Listed below are T cell receptor beta chains from one sample, sequenced in a study of CD4 T cells in relation to SARS-CoV-2 and coronaviruses. Sequencing was performed with immunoSEQ multiplex PCR; in TCRdb, only in-frame clones are kept and a portion is missing. The data contain more than 20,000 clones, around 76% of them singletons. No antigens are known for them. Sequenced: CD4+ T cells from PBMCs, cultured in vitro. The receptor set was obtained from a human donor in good health. CDR3s include the opening cysteine and the closing phenylalanine or tryptophan.

j_call v_call cdr3_aa
TRBJ2-3 TRBV25-1 CASTLGRWPSTDTQYF
TRBJ1-1 TRBV6-4 CASRDTEAFF
TRBJ1-5 TRBV19 CASSPEAGGYSNQPQHF
TRBJ2-7 TRBV3-1/TRBV3-2 CASSQGLVARSEQYF
TRBJ1-3 TRBV3-1/TRBV3-2 CASSLMGGRTGNTIYF
TRBJ1-3 TRBV5-1 CASSLSYRVSGNTIYF
TRBJ2-7 TRBV6-5 CASSPLRKTEYEQYF
TRBJ2-1 TRBV25-1 CASSDGVAGGNNEQFF
TRBJ2-3 TRBV3-1/TRBV3-2 CASSQSRGNTDTQYF
TRBJ2-1 TRBV2 CASQLIAGASYNEQFF
TRBJ2-7 TRBV10-3 CAISESGSWDREAHEQYF
TRBJ2-1 TRBV7-3 CASSLWAGGLTYNEQFF
TRBJ2-3 TRBV15 CATSRQGTSGSWSTDTQYF
TRBJ2-3 TRBV5-1 CASSPGDTQYF
TRBJ2-7 TRBV11-3 CASSLGGASYEQYF
TRBJ2-7 TRBV5-1 CASSGPGTGGDEQYF
TRBJ2-3 TRBV11-2 CASSLDRSTDTQYF
TRBJ1-4 TRBV9 CASGQLNEKLFF
TRBJ2-3 TRBV6-5 CASRDFAGGPYTQYF
TRBJ2-7 TRBV28 CASSFKLGTRGYEQYF
TRBJ2-2 TRBV21-1 CASTGESNTGELFF
TRBJ2-7 TRBV5-1 CASSLVGLVSSYEQYF
TRBJ2-7 TRBV11-1 CASSSGTGPYEQYF
TRBJ2-5 TRBV7-8 CASSLFVRLGQETQYF
TRBJ2-5 TRBV18 CASSPGQQETQYF
TRBJ2-1 TRBV3-1/TRBV3-2 CASSPPGLTRTEQFF
TRBJ2-7 TRBV30 CAWTTGTGFSYEQYF
TRBJ1-1 TRBV11-1 CASSLERLSNTEAFF
TRBJ1-2 TRBV7-9 CASSLGTGLSNYGYTF
TRBJ2-1 TRBV7-3 CASSPGGNEQFF
TRBJ2-1 TRBV15 CATSRLEGGRQFF
TRBJ2-1 TRBV14 CASSHGLAGFYNEQFF
TRBJ2-7 TRBV10-3 CAISESASGRKEQYF
TRBJ2-5 TRBV2 CASIQIGGPQETQYF
TRBJ2-1 TRBV2 CASSETGTSGINEQFF
TRBJ2-7 TRBV2 CASSEEGGGNSYEQYF
TRBJ1-2 TRBV18 CASSPSLGQGPLDGYTF
TRBJ1-4 TRBV5-1 CASSLGSGTNEKLFF
TRBJ2-1 TRBV19 CASSTISEGGTLPYNEQFF
TRBJ2-3 TRBV11-2 CASGIRDTQYF